The rows below give T cell receptor beta chains drawn from one sample of a study of control samples from healthy donors and cancer patients. Profiled with immunoSEQ multiplex PCR; TCRdb holds only in-frame clones, not every one. The repertoire holds around 110,000 clones, with 85% to 90% as singletons. Material: blood. These receptors were collected from a woman in her 70s in good health. CDR3s include the opening cysteine and the closing phenylalanine or tryptophan. D genes are given only for firm matches. For some rows the clone size is stated as once, few or many, or as a class when expanded; others skip it.

v_gene,j_gene,abundance,d_gene,CDR3nt,CDR3aa
TRBV7-9,TRBJ2-1,NA,TRBD1,TGTGCCAGCAGCCCAACGACGGGACAGGGCAATGAGCAGTTCTTC,CASSPTTGQGNEQFF
TRBV5-5,TRBJ1-1,NA,TRBD1,TGTGCCAGCAGCTTGGTCTGGGCAGGGGGTGGGCAGTCGAACACTGAAGCTTTCTTT,CASSLVWAGGGQSNTEAFF
TRBV9,TRBJ2-7,NA,TRBD1,TGTGCCAGCAGCTCGACAGGGGCGAACCGGGAGCAGTACTTC,CASSSTGANREQYF
TRBV5-6,TRBJ1-2,NA,NA,TGTGCCAGCAGCCTACGACGGGGGAACTATGGCTACACCTTC,CASSLRRGNYGYTF
TRBV4-1,TRBJ1-6,NA,NA,TGCGCCAGCAGCCAAGATGTCGCCAGTTCGACTTCACCCCTCCACTTT,CASSQDVASSTSPLHF
TRBV5-1,TRBJ2-2,NA,TRBD1,TGCGCCAGCAGCGTAACAGGGGATACCGGGGAGCTGTTTTTT,CASSVTGDTGELFF
TRBV11-3,TRBJ1-1,NA,TRBD1,TGTGCCAGCAGCTTAGGACAGGGGGCGGCTGAAGCTTTCTTT,CASSLGQGAAEAFF
TRBV6-2/TRBV6-3,TRBJ1-5,NA,NA,TGTGCCAGCAGTTGGGAAGAAGGTCAGCCCCAGCATTTT,CASSWEEGQPQHF
TRBV9,TRBJ2-2,NA,TRBD2,TGTGCCAGCAGCGTAGCCCCTAGCGGGGCCGGGGAGCTGTTTTTT,CASSVAPSGAGELFF
TRBV25-1,TRBJ2-7,NA,NA,TGTGCCAGCAGTGAAGAGGGTGCGAAATACGAGCAGTACTTC,CASSEEGAKYEQYF
TRBV11-2,TRBJ1-6,once,NA,TGTGCCACGGCGGTGGGCGTAGTCTCACCCCTCCACTTT,CATAVGVVSPLHF
TRBV2,TRBJ1-1,NA,NA,TGTGCCAGCAGGAGGGGGGTAGAGACTGAAGCTTTCTTT,CASRRGVETEAFF
TRBV5-1,TRBJ2-7,NA,NA,TGCGCCAGCAGCGCTGACAGTTTCCTCTCCTACGAGCAGTACTTC,CASSADSFLSYEQYF
TRBV4-1,TRBJ1-1,NA,TRBD1,TGCGCCAGCAGCCGGAATGACAGGGGGCAGACTGAAGCTTTCTTT,CASSRNDRGQTEAFF
TRBV5-6,TRBJ2-3,NA,TRBD2,TGTGCCAGCAGCTTGCGACTAGCGGGGATCACAGATACGCAGTATTTT,CASSLRLAGITDTQYF
TRBV12-3/TRBV12-4,TRBJ1-2,NA,NA,TGTGCCAGCAGTCGAGAAGGGTATGGCTACACCTTC,CASSREGYGYTF
TRBV5-4,TRBJ1-2,NA,NA,TGTGCCAGCAGCTCCTACGGGACGGACAACTATGGCTACACCTTC,CASSSYGTDNYGYTF
TRBV11-2,TRBJ1-3,many,TRBD1,TGTGCCAGCAGCTTAATGGGACAGGGCTACTCTGGAAACACCATATATTTT,CASSLMGQGYSGNTIYF
TRBV7-9,TRBJ1-2,NA,NA,TGTGCCAGCAGAAAACAGGGAACGTTCGGCTACACCTTC,CASRKQGTFGYTF
TRBV7-3,TRBJ2-7,NA,NA,TGTGCCAGCCTGGGGGCCAAGGAGAGATGCGGCGAGCAGTACTTC,CASLGAKERCGEQYF
TRBV4-2,TRBJ2-7,NA,NA,TGTGCCAGCAGCCAAGATCTTAGGGCGGGGAGCTCCTACGAGCAGTACTTC,CASSQDLRAGSSYEQYF
TRBV6-5,TRBJ2-7,once,NA,TGTGCCAGCACCCCCCCCGGGGGACCCTACGAGCAGTACTTC,CASTPPGGPYEQYF
TRBV5-5,TRBJ2-3,NA,TRBD2,TGTGCCAGCAGCCCTGGACTAGCGGGGGGGTACACAGATACGCAGTATTTT,CASSPGLAGGYTDTQYF
TRBV6-1,TRBJ2-5,NA,NA,TGTGCCAGCAGTGAAGCGGGGGGCCTGGGTTTGGAGACCCAGTACTTC,CASSEAGGLGLETQYF
TRBV4-3,TRBJ1-2,NA,NA,TGCGCCAGCAGCCAGTTCGACGCCCATAACTATGGCTACACCTTC,CASSQFDAHNYGYTF
TRBV29-1,TRBJ2-1,NA,NA,TGCAGCGTTGTGGGGGGGCTTACAAATGAGCAGTTCTTC,CSVVGGLTNEQFF
TRBV11-2,TRBJ1-3,NA,NA,TGTGCCAGCAGCTTAGTCATCGGGTCAGGAAACACCATATATTTT,CASSLVIGSGNTIYF
TRBV7-3,TRBJ1-6,few,NA,TGTGCCAGCAGCTTAGGCGGGGGGCTTAATTCACCCCTCCACTTT,CASSLGGGLNSPLHF
TRBV15,TRBJ1-6,NA,NA,TGTGCCACCAGCAGAGATTATCGGAATTCACCCCTCCACTTT,CATSRDYRNSPLHF
TRBV20-1,TRBJ2-2,NA,NA,TGCAGTGCTAGTTACGGCGGGGAGCTGTTTTTT,CSASYGGELFF
TRBV2,TRBJ1-2,NA,NA,TGTGCCAGCAGTTCTCTGAATCCGCGATTCGGCTACACCTTC,CASSSLNPRFGYTF
TRBV19,TRBJ2-3,NA,TRBD1,TGTGCCAGTAATAGACAGGGTAGCACAGATACGCAGTATTTT,CASNRQGSTDTQYF
TRBV27,TRBJ1-5,NA,NA,TGTGCCAGCAGTGGCGGGCGTAGCAATCAGCCCCAGCATTTT,CASSGGRSNQPQHF
TRBV7-2,TRBJ1-5,NA,NA,TGTGCCAGCAGCTTAGGTCCAGGCCACAATCAGCCCCAGCATTTT,CASSLGPGHNQPQHF
TRBV24-1,TRBJ1-1,NA,TRBD1,TGTGCCACCAGTGATCCAGGACAGGGGCTTGGTGAAGCTTTCTTT,CATSDPGQGLGEAFF
TRBV19,TRBJ2-1,NA,NA,TGTGCCAGTAGTATGGGGACCGACAATGAGCAGTTCTTC,CASSMGTDNEQFF
TRBV11-2,TRBJ1-1,NA,NA,TGTGCCAGCAGCTTAGATCAGGGGATCACTGAAGCTTTCTTT,CASSLDQGITEAFF
TRBV27,TRBJ2-1,NA,TRBD1,TGTGCCAGCAGTCCTACTTACCGTTACCGACAGGGGGGTGGTGAGCAGTTCTTC,CASSPTYRYRQGGGEQFF
TRBV5-1,TRBJ2-5,NA,NA,TGCGCCAGCAGCTTGGCGACAGACCAAGAGACCCAGTACTTC,CASSLATDQETQYF
TRBV2,TRBJ2-7,many,TRBD2,TGTGCCAGCAGGGTGACTAGCGGGGGGTACTACGAGCAGTACTTC,CASRVTSGGYYEQYF
TRBV4-3,TRBJ1-1,NA,NA,TGCGCCAGCAGCCTCCGGGTCAGCACTGAAGCTTTCTTT,CASSLRVSTEAFF
TRBV7-2,TRBJ1-6,NA,NA,TGTGCCAGCAGCTTAAATAGTAATTCACCCCTCCACTTT,CASSLNSNSPLHF
TRBV6-5,TRBJ1-5,NA,TRBD1,TGTGCCAGCAGACGACAGGGAGATCAGCCCCAGCATTTT,CASRRQGDQPQHF
TRBV27,TRBJ2-2,NA,NA,TGTGCCAGCAGTTTTCTAGTACTCGCGAACACCGGGGAGCTGTTTTTT,CASSFLVLANTGELFF
TRBV7-3,TRBJ1-6,NA,NA,TGTGCCAGCAGCCTTCGACGGGATTCACCCCTCCACTTT,CASSLRRDSPLHF
TRBV5-5,TRBJ1-2,few,NA,TGTGCCAGCAGCTTGAGTGGATCTTACTATGGCTACACCTTC,CASSLSGSYYGYTF
TRBV18,TRBJ1-3,NA,TRBD1,TGTGCCAGCACAACAGGGGTCCCATCTGGAAACACCATATATTTT,CASTTGVPSGNTIYF
TRBV4-1,TRBJ1-2,NA,NA,TGCGCCAGCAGCCAAGATTTCAGGGTCCCATTCTATGGCTACACCTTC,CASSQDFRVPFYGYTF